The clone carrying this T cell receptor beta chain was seen many times. This entry belongs to a study of T cells after yellow fever vaccination. Study-wide findings and caveats: Across the CD4 and CD8 compartments, a small share of clonotypes was present in both.

One entry per CDR3 protein, called by TCRdb with MiXCR from the 5' RACE reads. Seen here are tens of thousands of distinct CDR3 sequences, less than 3.5% observed once, and the top ten hold approximately 0.89%. Specimen: PBMCs, either bulk or a sorted T-cell subset (CD4+, CD8+, memory, or dextramer-sorted; not recorded which), collected approximately 40 days after the first yellow fever vaccination. The TCR sequence derives from a man between 18 and 29 years old who received the YFV17D yellow fever vaccine.

This CDR3 reads CASSPTAGGREEFF. The CDR3, as DNA: TGTGCCAGCAGTCCAACGGCGGGGGGGAGAGAGGAGTTCTTC. The gene calls are TRBV3-1 and TRBJ2-1, with TRBD2 identical over 9 bases. Trimming took 6 bases from V and 14 from J; bases not matched to a gene: 14. The germline V gene has CDR1 LGHDT and CDR2 YNNKEL (reference sequence). The CDR3 has 14 residues.